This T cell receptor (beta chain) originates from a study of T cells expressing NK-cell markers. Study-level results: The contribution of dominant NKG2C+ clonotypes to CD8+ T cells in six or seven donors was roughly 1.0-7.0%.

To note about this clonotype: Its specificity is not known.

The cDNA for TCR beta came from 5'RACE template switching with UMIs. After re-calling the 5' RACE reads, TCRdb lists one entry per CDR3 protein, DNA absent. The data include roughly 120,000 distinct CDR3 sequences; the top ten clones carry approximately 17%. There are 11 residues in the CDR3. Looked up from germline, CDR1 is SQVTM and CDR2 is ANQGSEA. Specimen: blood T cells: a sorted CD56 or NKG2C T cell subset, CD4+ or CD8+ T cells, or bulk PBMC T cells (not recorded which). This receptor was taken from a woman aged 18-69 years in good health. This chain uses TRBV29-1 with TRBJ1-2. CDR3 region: CSVAGDYGYTF.